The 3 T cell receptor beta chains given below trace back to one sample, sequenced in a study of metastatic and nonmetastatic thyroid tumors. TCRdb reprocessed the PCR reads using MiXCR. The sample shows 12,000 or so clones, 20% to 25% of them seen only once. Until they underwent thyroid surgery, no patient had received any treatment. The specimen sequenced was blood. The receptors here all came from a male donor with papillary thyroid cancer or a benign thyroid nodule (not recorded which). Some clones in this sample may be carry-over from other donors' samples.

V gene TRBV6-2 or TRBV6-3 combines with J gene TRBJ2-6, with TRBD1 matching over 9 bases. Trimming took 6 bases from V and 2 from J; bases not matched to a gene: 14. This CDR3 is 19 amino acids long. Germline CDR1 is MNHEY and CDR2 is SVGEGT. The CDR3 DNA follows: TGTGCCAGCAGGCTGCACCCGGGACAGGGAAGGGCTGGGGCCAACGTCCTGACTTTC. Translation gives CASRLHPGQGRAGANVLTF.

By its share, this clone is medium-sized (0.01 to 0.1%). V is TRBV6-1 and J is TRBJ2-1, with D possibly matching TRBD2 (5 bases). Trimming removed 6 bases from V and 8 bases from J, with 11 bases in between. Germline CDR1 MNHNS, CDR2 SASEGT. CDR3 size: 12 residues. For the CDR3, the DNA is TGTGCCAGCAGATCCAGCGGCGATGAGCAGTTCTTC. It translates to CASRSSGDEQFF.

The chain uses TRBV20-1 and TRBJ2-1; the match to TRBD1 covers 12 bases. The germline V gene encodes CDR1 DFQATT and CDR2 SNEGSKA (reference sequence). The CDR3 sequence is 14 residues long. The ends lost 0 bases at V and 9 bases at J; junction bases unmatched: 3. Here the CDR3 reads CSARDGTGGVEQFF. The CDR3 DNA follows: TGCAGTGCTAGAGATGGGACAGGGGGCGTTGAGCAGTTCTTC.